This T cell receptor beta chain was identified during a study of blood T cell repertoires in COVID-19. Study overall: Samples taken during acute and convalescent COVID-19 were collected in the United States, Italy and Spain.

How the authors handled the data: Reference gene primer amplification gave nucleated cell count estimates. The data were produced by immunoSEQ multiplex PCR, yet TCRdb's version contains in-frame clones alone and is incomplete. The V and J calls and clone size come from that table; D and trimming were worked out from the DNA. There are about 40,000 clones in the sample; about four fifths occur only once, and 20% to 30% lies in the top ten. V lost 4 bases and J lost 4; bases outside the gene matches: 11. Germline V gene sequence: CDR1 WSHSY, CDR2 SAAADI. This CDR3 region has 16 residues. Sequenced material: peripheral blood. The chain has TRBV10-2 and TRBJ2-7; the match to TRBD2 covers 9 bases. The sequence was obtained from a human donor with acute or convalescent COVID-19. The donor label of this sample is uncertain. In nucleotides, the CDR3 is TGCGCCAGCAGTGGCGGACTAGCGAGTTGGGGGTACGAGCAGTACTTC. It yields the protein CASSGGLASWGYEQYF.